This is a list of T cell receptor beta chains from one sample in a study of tumor-infiltrating lymphocytes in primary liver carcinoma. Via MiXCR, TCRdb re-called the multiplex PCR reads, giving one row per CDR3 protein. The sample lists about 190,000 distinct CDR3 sequences; around four fifths were seen once. The material sequenced was tumor tissue from primary liver carcinoma. These receptors came from a middle-aged man with primary liver carcinoma and hepatitis B virus infection. Each CDR3 is given with its conserved first and last residue. A D gene is named only where the DNA matches it firmly. Part of the rows lack a size; the others show once, few, many or a class for expanded clones.

J gene | D gene | V gene | clone size | CDR3 protein
TRBJ1-1 | - | TRBV7-9 | - | CANSPQLEAFF
TRBJ2-3 | TRBD1 | TRBV10-3 | - | CDISVGTQGGPDTQYF
TRBJ2-1 | - | TRBV11-3 | - | CANSLGVSNDDQFF
TRBJ1-1 | - | TRBV6-1 | - | CASSIGGTIEVFF
TRBJ2-2 | TRBD2 | TRBV5-5 | - | CTSSGTSVYTGELFF
TRBJ2-7 | - | TRBV5-1 | - | CASREHTSYEQYF
TRBJ2-2 | - | TRBV5-6 | - | CASSSTRVRDGTGEVFF
TRBJ2-1 | - | TRBV11-3 | - | CVSSLNANEQFF
TRBJ1-1 | - | TRBV12-3/TRBV12-4 | - | CDSSLAPLGLDTEAFF
TRBJ1-2 | - | TRBV6-1 | - | CTNRPQIQSYGYTF
TRBJ2-1 | - | TRBV12-3/TRBV12-4 | - | CASSALAVSYNEQFF
TRBJ2-7 | TRBD1 | TRBV29-1 | - | CTVQFTGGEGEQYF
TRBJ2-3 | TRBD2 | TRBV5-1 | - | CASRGVAGAPALIDTQYF
TRBJ2-1 | TRBD2 | TRBV29-1 | - | CSLGNSGSYNEQFF
TRBJ2-4 | - | TRBV6-6 | - | CGSSLGIGGSKNIQYF
TRBJ1-2 | - | TRBV12-3/TRBV12-4 | - | CVSSYGPRQGYTF
TRBJ1-1 | - | TRBV4-1 | - | CASSQGDKGRDTEAIF
TRBJ2-2 | - | TRBV12-3/TRBV12-4 | - | CAGRAQGTLELFF
TRBJ1-1 | - | TRBV12-3/TRBV12-4 | - | CASTPIGTEVFF
TRBJ2-2 | - | TRBV11-2 | - | CTRAGQLNTGELLF
TRBJ2-5 | TRBD2 | TRBV4-3 | - | CASSQTTSVETPYF
TRBJ2-5 | - | TRBV4-1 | - | CASSLEGGLSQETQYF
TRBJ1-1 | - | TRBV10-3 | - | CATQRGGVNTEAFF
TRBJ2-5 | - | TRBV11-2 | - | CARSFSEGRETQYF
TRBJ2-5 | - | TRBV29-1 | once | CSVSSRRRETHYF
TRBJ2-1 | TRBD1 | TRBV6-5 | - | CASRDRSGTGLYNEQFF
TRBJ2-1 | - | TRBV7-9 | few | CASSSYSEQFF
TRBJ1-2 | - | TRBV6-1 | - | CASPVVEGADYGYTF
TRBJ2-1 | - | TRBV5-6 | - | CASTEGPNNEQFF
TRBJ2-1 | TRBD2 | TRBV4-3 | - | CANSHLGTSGRYNGQFF
TRBJ2-7 | - | TRBV4-2 | - | CASSQGTDSKGYDQYF
TRBJ2-6 | - | TRBV6-5 | - | CARSYAGFSGANILTF
TRBJ1-1 | - | TRBV6-1 | - | CTSSYTGNTEAFF
TRBJ2-7 | - | TRBV6-2/TRBV6-3 | once | CASSPGWVYEQYF
TRBJ2-3 | - | TRBV29-1 | - | CSARVSGLSDTHYF
TRBJ2-7 | - | TRBV28 | many | CASSLIQTGEQYF
TRBJ2-2 | - | TRBV11-1 | - | CVSSPGPAGYTGELLF
TRBJ2-5 | - | TRBV4-3 | - | CGSSQGEGRELETHYF
TRBJ2-6 | - | TRBV6-1 | - | CASSALWDGGVGRANVLTF
TRBJ2-5 | - | TRBV7-9 | - | CASSQEVEIQYF
TRBJ2-3 | - | TRBV4-2 | - | CARSPRAGLADTQFF
TRBJ1-1 | - | TRBV18 | - | CASSPQDWASNTEAFF
TRBJ2-1 | - | TRBV11-3 | - | CARSLISIIDEQFF
TRBJ1-4 | TRBD1 | TRBV20-1 | - | CSAKTTGGWAEKLFF
TRBJ1-1 | - | TRBV12-3/TRBV12-4 | - | CASSSLGLTEAFF
TRBJ2-1 | TRBD1 | TRBV5-1 | - | CATSLGDRNNEQFF
TRBJ2-1 | - | TRBV4-3 | - | CASSHAGDQGSNEQFF
TRBJ1-1 | - | TRBV7-9 | many | CASSSGSETEAFF